This is a list of T cell receptor beta chains from one sample in a study of cytomegalovirus exposure and HLA in healthy donors. TCRdb's copy holds only in-frame clones and misses some; the assay was immunoSEQ multiplex PCR. The sample lists approximately 120,000 clones, about four fifths occurring once. The specimen sequenced was PBMCs. The origin of the receptors is a woman aged 40 to 50 in good health and CMV-seropositive. Each CDR3 is given with its conserved first and last residue. D genes are given only for firm matches. Expanded clones are given a class, and other clones once, few, many or no size at all.

D	J	V	size	DNA	CDR3
TRBD2	TRBJ2-2	TRBV5-1	once	TGCGCCAGCAGCTATATACTAGCGGGATGGAACACCGGGGAGCTGTTTTTT	CASSYILAGWNTGELFF
.	TRBJ1-1	TRBV5-1	.	TGCGCCAGCAGCTTGGTACCGGGGAACACTGAAGCTTTCTTT	CASSLVPGNTEAFF
.	TRBJ2-5	TRBV28	once	TGTGCCAGCAGTTTAGAGCGGTCGACCCAGTACTTC	CASSLERSTQYF
.	TRBJ2-2	TRBV11-3	.	TGTGCCAGCAGCAAGACAGCTAACACCGGGGAGCTGTTTTTT	CASSKTANTGELFF
TRBD2	TRBJ2-7	TRBV11-3	.	TGTGCCAGCAGCCCAAGCGGGAGAGGGTACGAGCAGTACTTC	CASSPSGRGYEQYF
.	TRBJ2-2	TRBV18	.	TGTGCCAGCTCACGACTAGTTGCCGGGGAGCTGTTTTTT	CASSRLVAGELFF
TRBD1	TRBJ1-3	TRBV6-7	.	TGTGCCAGCAGTCCCCAGCAGGGGGCTAAGGTGAAAGTAGGAAACACCATATATTTT	CASSPQQGAKVKVGNTIYF
TRBD1	TRBJ1-2	TRBV5-1	.	TGCGCCAGCAGCCCGAACGGACAGGCCGACTATGGCTACACCTTC	CASSPNGQADYGYTF
.	TRBJ1-6	TRBV11-2	.	TGTGCCAGCAGCTTAGATCGAATCGCGAGTTCACCCCTCCACTTT	CASSLDRIASSPLHF
.	TRBJ2-6	TRBV7-3	.	TGTGCCAGCAGCCCCCGGTCGGGGGTTGGGGCCAACGTCCTGACTTTC	CASSPRSGVGANVLTF
TRBD1	TRBJ1-2	TRBV18	.	TGTGCCAGCTCCTCAGGACAGGGTGGCTACACCTTC	CASSSGQGGYTF
.	TRBJ1-1	TRBV19	few	TGTGCCAGTAGTATAGCAGCAGGAGCTTTCTTT	CASSIAAGAFF
TRBD1	TRBJ1-1	TRBV28	once	TGTGCCAGCAGTTTCTCCAAAGACCGGGACAGGGGCGCTAGGAACACTGAAGCTTTCTTT	CASSFSKDRDRGARNTEAFF
.	TRBJ2-1	TRBV28	few	TGTGCCAGCAGTTTAGTACTGAGCAATGAGCAGTTCTTC	CASSLVLSNEQFF
.	TRBJ1-4	TRBV4-2	medium-sized	TGTGCCAGCAGCCAAGCTACAGGCGACTTAGAAAAACTGTTTTTT	CASSQATGDLEKLFF
TRBD2	TRBJ2-7	TRBV4-1	.	TGCGCCAGCAGCCAAGATTTTGTCTTGCTAGCGGGATCCAACGAGCAGTACTTC	CASSQDFVLLAGSNEQYF
TRBD2	TRBJ2-2	TRBV7-9	once	TGTGCCAGCCGTAGCGGGAGGGCCATCACCGGGGAGCTGTTTTTT	CASRSGRAITGELFF
TRBD1	TRBJ2-5	TRBV5-1	.	TGCGCCAGTAAAGAAACTACCGGGACAGGGGGCTCGGGGACCCAGTACTTC	CASKETTGTGGSGTQYF
TRBD1	TRBJ1-5	TRBV19	.	TGTGCCAGTAGGATGGGACAGGTGTATAGCAATCAGCCCCAGCATTTT	CASRMGQVYSNQPQHF
.	TRBJ1-6	TRBV30	.	TGTGCCTCCTGGGGGAGGGGTCATAATTCACCCCTCCACTTT	CASWGRGHNSPLHF
.	TRBJ2-7	TRBV13	.	TGTGCCAGCAGCCAGGGGCCTAGCTACGAGCAGTACTTC	CASSQGPSYEQYF
.	TRBJ1-4	TRBV6-5	.	TGTGCCAGCAGTTCAGGGCTGCGCGAAAAACTGTTTTTT	CASSSGLREKLFF
.	TRBJ1-3	TRBV30	.	TGTGCCTGGAGCGAGGGGGATCTGACCATATATTTT	CAWSEGDLTIYF
.	TRBJ2-1	TRBV5-1	.	TGCGCCAGCAGCTTGTGGATGGGGGCGGGCAATGAGCAGTTCTTC	CASSLWMGAGNEQFF
.	TRBJ2-2	TRBV19	.	TGTGCCAGTAGTATAGGAGGGAGCCCCACCGGGGAGCTGTTTTTT	CASSIGGSPTGELFF
.	TRBJ2-7	TRBV6-1	.	TGTGCCAGCAGTGAAAGTCCCGGTAGCGTCTTTTCGTACGAGCAGTACTTC	CASSESPGSVFSYEQYF
.	TRBJ1-4	TRBV7-6	.	TGTGCCAGCAGACAGGGTCTTAATGAAAAACTGTTTTTT	CASRQGLNEKLFF
.	TRBJ2-5	TRBV6-1	.	TGTGCCAGCAGCCAGGACACTTCGTACCAAGAGACCCAGTACTTC	CASSQDTSYQETQYF
TRBD2	TRBJ2-7	TRBV7-9	.	TGTGCCAGCAGCTTAGTTTTAGCGGGGATGATCTACGAGCAGTACTTC	CASSLVLAGMIYEQYF
TRBD1	TRBJ1-5	TRBV6-1	.	TGTGCCAGCAGAGACTACAGGGGGCGGGATCAGCCCCAGCATTTT	CASRDYRGRDQPQHF
TRBD1	TRBJ2-7	TRBV7-9	.	TGTGCCAGCACCCGGACAGGGGGCGACGAGCAGTACTTC	CASTRTGGDEQYF
.	TRBJ2-1	TRBV29-1	.	TGCAGCGCCGACGGACTATTATTTTACAATGAGCAGTTCTTC	CSADGLLFYNEQFF
TRBD2	TRBJ2-7	TRBV5-4	.	TGTGCCAGCAGCCCAGATAGCGGGAGATACGAGCAGTACTTC	CASSPDSGRYEQYF
.	TRBJ1-3	TRBV18	once	TGTGCCAGCTTACGGTCACGAGGAAACACCATATATTTT	CASLRSRGNTIYF
TRBD1	TRBJ1-1	TRBV29-1	.	TGCAGCGGCTGGACAGGGGAGTATACTGAAGCTTTCTTT	CSGWTGEYTEAFF
TRBD2	TRBJ2-2	TRBV19	.	TGTGCCAGTAGTAAGTCCGGGACTAGCGGGAGTCCCGGGGAGCTGTTTTTT	CASSKSGTSGSPGELFF
.	TRBJ1-4	TRBV15	.	TGTGCCACCAGCAGTCGTACAGGGAAGGATAATGAAAAACTGTTTTTT	CATSSRTGKDNEKLFF
.	TRBJ2-6	TRBV15	once	TGTGCCACCAGCCGCGGGAAGGAGGGTGGGGCCAACGTCCTGACTTTC	CATSRGKEGGANVLTF
.	TRBJ1-1	TRBV28	.	TGTGCCAGCAGTCCGGGGGGGCGGAACACTGAAGCTTTCTTT	CASSPGGRNTEAFF
TRBD1	TRBJ2-7	TRBV6-5	.	TGTGCCAGCAGTTACTCAACAGGGGGGTCCTACGAGCAGTACTTC	CASSYSTGGSYEQYF
TRBD2	TRBJ2-3	TRBV11-2	.	TGTGCCAGCAGCTGGGGGGGCGGGAGGGTTGCAGATACGCAGTATTTT	CASSWGGGRVADTQYF
TRBD1	TRBJ2-2	TRBV6-4	.	TGTGCCAGCAGTGGAGGACAGGGCCCAACCGGGGAGCTGTTTTTT	CASSGGQGPTGELFF
.	TRBJ2-3	TRBV15	.	TGTGCCACCAGCCGGACACTCGAACTCTCAGATACGCAGTATTTT	CATSRTLELSDTQYF
TRBD1	TRBJ2-7	TRBV2	.	TGTGCCAGCAAGCCGACAGGGAGCGAGCAGTACTTC	CASKPTGSEQYF
.	TRBJ1-4	TRBV6-6	few	TGTGCCAGCAGCACTTCCAGAATTGGGCATGAAAAACTGTTTTTT	CASSTSRIGHEKLFF
TRBD1	TRBJ1-2	TRBV20-1	.	TGCAGTGTGACAGGGGGCTATGGCTACACCTTC	CSVTGGYGYTF
.	TRBJ1-1	TRBV21-1	.	TGTGCCAGCAGGAACAGGGTATGGGCTTTCTTT	CASRNRVWAFF
.	TRBJ2-3	TRBV5-1	few	TGCGCCACCAAAACCGGGACTGCCGACACAGATACGCAGTATTTT	CATKTGTADTDTQYF
.	TRBJ1-1	TRBV6-4	.	TGTGCCAGCAGTGACTCGGAGGCTTCGTGGACAGAGCCCAACACTGAAGCTTTCTTT	CASSDSEASWTEPNTEAFF
.	TRBJ2-2	TRBV9	.	TGTGCCAGCAGTCAGGGGACACCCAACACCGGGGAGCTGTTTTTT	CASSQGTPNTGELFF
TRBD1	TRBJ1-1	TRBV27	.	TGTGCCAGCAGTAAAACAGGGGTAGGCACTGAAGCTTTCTTT	CASSKTGVGTEAFF
TRBD2	TRBJ2-7	TRBV7-9	.	TGTGCCAGCAGCTTAGCGGGGGCGGGAGGTGGCTCCGAGCAGTACTTC	CASSLAGAGGGSEQYF
TRBD2	TRBJ2-3	TRBV5-6	.	TGTGCCAGCAGCCCTTCCTCCATCGGGACTAGTCAGTATTTT	CASSPSSIGTSQYF
TRBD1	TRBJ2-1	TRBV23-1	.	TGCGCCACCCTGGAAGGGACAGGGATGTGGAATGAGCAGTTCTTC	CATLEGTGMWNEQFF
.	TRBJ2-7	TRBV7-9	.	TGTGCCAGCAGCTTTCCCCAGGGCGGCTACGAGCAGTACTTC	CASSFPQGGYEQYF
.	TRBJ2-3	TRBV6-4	.	TGTGCCAGCAGTGACTCCCCGACCGGCGGAACGCAGTATTTT	CASSDSPTGGTQYF
TRBD2	TRBJ2-1	TRBV27	.	TGTGCCAGCAGTTTTTGGCTAGCGGGAGGACATGAGCAGTTCTTC	CASSFWLAGGHEQFF
.	TRBJ1-1	TRBV9	.	TGTGCCAGCAGCGTACAGGACCAGGGTTTGCGAGCTTTCTTT	CASSVQDQGLRAFF
.	TRBJ1-1	TRBV4-3	.	TGCGCCAGCAGCCAAGAAGGTCAATCGGGGGATGAAGCTTTCTTT	CASSQEGQSGDEAFF
TRBD2	TRBJ2-2	TRBV4-2	.	TGTGCCAGCAGCCAGGGTACTAGCGGGAGGGCCCCGGACACCGGGGAGCTGTTTTTT	CASSQGTSGRAPDTGELFF